This T cell receptor (beta chain) was found in a study of shared clonotypes between healthy human individuals. The germline CDR1 and CDR2 sequences are SGHNT and YYREEE (reference sequence). This CDR3 is 16 amino acids long. Trimming took 4 bases from V and 4 from J; bases not matched to a gene: 11. Naive CD8 cells were CD45RO-negative, positively selected for CCR7, excluding terminally differentiated effector memory CD45RA+ cells. Profiling relied on immunoSEQ multiplex PCR, and the TCRdb table lists in-frame clones only, not all of them. The sample gives about 2.1 million clones, around 95% of which show up once; 1.5% to 2% is in the top ten.

The material sequenced was naive CD8+ T cells from PBMCs. The TCR was taken from a young man in good health. Some clones in this sample may be carry-over from other donors' samples. The chain recombines TRBV5-4 with TRBJ2-7; 10 positions match TRBD1. The CDR3, as DNA: TGTGCCAGCAGCCGGGGGGATGGGACAGGGGTATACGAGCAGTACTTC. Translation gives CASSRGDGTGVYEQYF.